This T cell receptor beta chain was observed in a study of shared clonotypes between healthy human individuals. Trimming stripped 4 bases from V and 0 bases from J, with 13 bases between. The CDR3 is 15 residues long. Germline CDR1 is SNHLY and CDR2 is FYNNEI. Naive CD8 cells, CD45RO-negative and positively selected for CCR7, excluded terminally differentiated effector memory CD45RA+ cells. Sorted subsets were amplified in replicate PCRs using 150 to 250 ng DNA, around 30,000 T cell genomes. Methods used by the authors: Filtering was not the same, since immunoSEQ gave junction-only sequences without quality scores. Repertoires were generated with immunoSEQ multiplex PCR, while TCRdb's copy carries only in-frame clones and drops some. The V and J calls and clone size come from that table; D and trimming were worked out from the DNA. The sample records about 2.1 million clones, around 95% being singletons.

This chain uses TRBV2 with TRBJ2-7; D is tentatively TRBD1 or TRBD2 (7 bases each). The receptor was derived from a man aged 18 to 30 in good health. Some clones in this sample may be carry-over from other donors' samples. Sequenced material: naive CD8+ T cells from PBMCs. The chain's CDR3 is CASSVFRGGSYEQYF. DNA of the CDR3: TGTGCCAGCAGTGTTTTCAGGGGGGGCTCCTACGAGCAGTACTTC.